The 20 T cell receptor beta chains reported below all come from one sample, sequenced in a study of blood T cell repertoires in COVID-19. Assay: immunoSEQ multiplex PCR; the TCRdb copy retains only in-frame clones and omits some. This sample has 150,000 to 200,000 clones; about 74% occur once, and the top ten carry approximately 8%. Input material: peripheral blood. Receptor source: a man in his fifties or sixties with acute or convalescent COVID-19.

This rearrangement joins TRBV5-1 to TRBJ2-7; 12 bases align to TRBD2. The CDR3 consists of 15 residues. CDR1 is SGHRS and CDR2 is YFSETQ in the germline V gene. V dropped 7 bases and J dropped 3; count of bases not matched to a gene: 8. DNA of the CDR3: TGCGCCAGCTACTCGACTAGCGGGGGTATCTACGAGCAGTACTTC. It translates to CASYSTSGGIYEQYF.

This chain connects TRBV5-6 to TRBJ2-1, with D maybe TRBD2 (5 bases). This CDR3 is built from 15 residues. CDR1 and CDR2 (germline): SGHDT, YYEEEE. Trimming cost V 0 bases and J 4 bases, with 11 bases left between them. The CDR3 region is CASSLVRETYNEQFF. The DNA of the CDR3 is TGTGCCAGCAGCTTGGTAAGGGAGACGTACAATGAGCAGTTCTTC.

The chain employs TRBV6-5 and TRBJ1-1; no clear D gene. Germline assignment: CDR1 MNHEY and CDR2 SVGAGI. The CDR3 sequence is 14 residues long. V shed 5 bases and J shed 2 bases, with 12 bases lying between them. Here the CDR3 DNA reads TGTGCCAGCAGTCTCAAACAGACCAACACTGAAGCTTTCTTT. Translating gives CASSLKQTNTEAFF.

This clone appeared a single time. V gene TRBV28 combines with J gene TRBJ1-1; the D is unclear. Deletions cut 3 bases from V and 1 base from J, with 9 bases between. CDR3 length: 14 residues. Germline V gives CDR1 MDHEN, CDR2 SYDVKM. The CDR3 sequence is CASSFERGNTEAFF. The CDR3 DNA reads TGTGCCAGCAGTTTTGAGCGAGGGAACACTGAAGCTTTCTTT.

This clone showed up just a few times. V is TRBV3-1 (or the pseudogene TRBV3-2) and J is TRBJ1-6; D not certain. The CDR3 consists of 14 residues. Germline CDR1 is LGHDT and CDR2 is YNNKEL (reference sequence). Trimming removed 2 bases from V and 7 bases from J, with 9 bases in between. The CDR3 spells CASSQPQTNSPLHF. The CDR3 DNA reads TGTGCCAGCAGCCAACCACAGACCAATTCACCCCTCCACTTT.

A few counts support this clone. The chain employs TRBV7-3 and TRBJ1-6, with a tentative D call TRBD1 (5 bases). The germline CDR1 and CDR2 sequences are SGHTA and FQGTGA. V lost 1 base and J lost 2, with 6 bases in between. The CDR3 is 15 residues long. CDR3 DNA: TGTGCCAGCAGCTTAAAAGGGGCCTATAATTCACCCCTCCACTTT. Amino acid sequence: CASSLKGAYNSPLHF.

A single count supports this clone. The chain couples TRBV9 to TRBJ2-6; TRBD1 agrees at 8 bases. CDR1 is SGDLS and CDR2 is YYNGEE in the germline V gene. This CDR3 has 18 amino acids. The V and J ends lost 4 bases and 2 bases, in that order; junction bases with no gene match: 11. The CDR3 DNA reads TGTGCCAGCAGCCCCCTCCCGACAGGGGCGACTGGGGCCAACGTCCTGACTTTC. Translation: CASSPLPTGATGANVLTF. Combining the CDR3 with reference TRBV9 and TRBJ2-6 gives the whole variable domain DSGVTQTPKHLITATGQRVTLRCSPRSGDLSVYWYQQSLDQGLQFLIQYYNGEERAKGNILERFSAQQFPDLHSELNLSSLELGDSALYFCASSPLPTGATGANVLTFGAGSRLTVL.

The J gene is TRBJ1-1, the V gene TRBV5-1; D is possibly TRBD1 (6 bases). Germline CDR1 and CDR2: SGHRS and YFSETQ. This CDR3 has 14 residues. V gave up 5 bases and J gave up 11 bases, with 22 bases separating them. In DNA, the CDR3 is TGCGCCAGCAGGTCAGTCAGGGGCCCGAGGTGGGCTTTCTTT. Translation: CASRSVRGPRWAFF.

This clone was observed once. V and J are TRBV7-2 and TRBJ2-5, with a weak D call TRBD1 (6 bases). The V gene's germline CDR1 is SGHTA and CDR2 FQGNSA. Deletions cut 5 bases from V and 6 bases from J, with 22 bases between. The CDR3 length is 16 residues. The DNA for the CDR3 is TGTGCCAGCAGCCTGGGGAAACAGGGTTTCGGAAAGACCCAGTACTTC. This codes for CASSLGKQGFGKTQYF.

The chain links TRBV6-2 or TRBV6-3 to TRBJ1-1; tentative D call: TRBD1 (6 bases). Trimming stripped 6 bases from V and 5 bases from J, with 16 bases between. The CDR3 has 14 amino acids. The germline V gene has CDR1 MNHEY and CDR2 SVGEGT. This CDR3 reads CASSPPKGGTEAFF. The CDR3 region has the DNA TGTGCCAGCAGCCCCCCAAAGGGGGGGACTGAAGCTTTCTTT.

The chain is built from TRBV7-2 and TRBJ2-7; TRBD1 is a possible D gene (6 bases). CDR1 and CDR2 (germline): SGHTA, FQGNSA. The CDR3 has 15 amino acids. V gave up 5 bases and J gave up 0 bases, with 14 bases separating them. The CDR3: CASSVWDTSSYEQYF. The DNA of the CDR3 is TGTGCCAGCAGCGTCTGGGACACTAGCTCCTACGAGCAGTACTTC.

The chain recombines TRBV14 with TRBJ2-7, with D tentatively TRBD1 (5 bases). The V gene's germline CDR1 is SGHDN and CDR2 FVKESK. The germline V and J ends were trimmed by 1 base and 2 bases, with 12 bases remaining between them. This CDR3 is 15 amino acids long. The CDR3 protein is CASSQGIGRAYEQYF. The CDR3 DNA is TGTGCCAGCAGCCAAGGCATAGGCAGGGCCTACGAGCAGTACTTC.

The chain uses TRBV19 and TRBJ1-1; tentatively, D is TRBD1 (6 bases). Per germline, CDR1 LNHDA and CDR2 SQIVND (reference sequence). CDR3 length: 13 residues. Deletions cut 8 bases from V and 3 bases from J, with 13 bases between. The CDR3 loop reads CASSDQGYTEAFF. The CDR3 DNA sequence: TGTGCCAGTTCCGATCAGGGGTACACTGAAGCTTTCTTT.

V is TRBV6-5 and J is TRBJ2-5; TRBD2 aligns across 11 bases. J lost 4 bases, V lost 7 bases, and 8 bases had no gene match. There are 15 residues in the CDR3. From germline, CDR1 is MNHEY and CDR2 SVGAGI. The CDR3 coding sequence is TGTGCCAGCACCCTGATACTAGCGGGGGTAGAGACCCAGTACTTC. Residues: CASTLILAGVETQYF.

The chain uses TRBV4-1 and TRBJ1-2, with 7 bases aligning to TRBD1. The CDR3 consists of 15 residues. CDR1 and CDR2 (germline): MGHRA, YSYEKL. V shed 6 bases and J 3 bases; nucleotides not matched to a gene: 10. This CDR3 is CASSREGALDYGYTF. CDR3 coding DNA: TGCGCCAGCAGTAGAGAGGGGGCGCTGGACTATGGCTACACCTTC.

This clone was seen more than once but under ten times. This chain joins TRBV7-9 and TRBJ1-5, with TRBD1 matching 10 bases. Trimming cost V 5 bases and J 7 bases; bases outside gene matches: 5. The CDR3 is 14 amino acids. The V gene's germline CDR1 is SEHNR and CDR2 FQNEAQ (reference sequence). The CDR3 DNA sequence: TGTGCCAGCAGCCTAGGACAGGGGGAACAGCCCCAGCATTTT. Translated: CASSLGQGEQPQHF.

V gene TRBV19 combines with J gene TRBJ1-1, with 8 bases fitting TRBD1. J was trimmed by 4 bases and V by 5 bases; bases with no gene match: 6. Germline V gene sequence: CDR1 LNHDA, CDR2 SQIVND (reference sequence). The length of the CDR3 is 14 residues. The CDR3 loop reads CASSLTGGSTEAFF. Written as DNA, the CDR3 is TGTGCCAGTAGTCTAACAGGGGGGAGCACTGAAGCTTTCTTT.

This chain's CDR3 is CASSFGTGDYEQYF. CDR3 coding DNA: TGTGCCAGCAGCTTCGGGACAGGGGACTACGAGCAGTACTTC. V and J are TRBV11-2 and TRBJ2-7; 10 bases are shared with TRBD1. Germline V CDR1 and CDR2: SGHAT, FQNNGV. CDR3 size: 14 residues. The V segment lost 3 bases and the J segment 3 bases; nucleotides outside the gene matches: 2.

The rearrangement joins TRBV5-5 to TRBJ1-4, with 12 bases identical to TRBD1. Losses at the gene ends were 4 bases for V and 7 bases for J; bases not matched to a gene: 8. Germline V gene sequence: CDR1 SGHKS, CDR2 YYEKEE (reference sequence). The CDR3 totals 16 residues. Here the CDR3 DNA reads TGTGCCAGCAGCCCGGGACAGGGGGCGAGAGGTGAAAAACTGTTTTTT. Translated, it gives CASSPGQGARGEKLFF.

This clone showed up just a few times. The genes are TRBV4-1 and TRBJ2-1; D perhaps matches TRBD2 (6 bases). This CDR3 has 16 amino acids. Trimming pared 0 bases from V and 8 bases from J, leaving 17 bases between. In germline, CDR1 is MGHRA, CDR2 YSYEKL. The CDR3 DNA reads TGCGCCAGCAGCCAAGATCGGGGGTTCTTCAGCGATGAGCAGTTCTTC. This translates into CASSQDRGFFSDEQFF.